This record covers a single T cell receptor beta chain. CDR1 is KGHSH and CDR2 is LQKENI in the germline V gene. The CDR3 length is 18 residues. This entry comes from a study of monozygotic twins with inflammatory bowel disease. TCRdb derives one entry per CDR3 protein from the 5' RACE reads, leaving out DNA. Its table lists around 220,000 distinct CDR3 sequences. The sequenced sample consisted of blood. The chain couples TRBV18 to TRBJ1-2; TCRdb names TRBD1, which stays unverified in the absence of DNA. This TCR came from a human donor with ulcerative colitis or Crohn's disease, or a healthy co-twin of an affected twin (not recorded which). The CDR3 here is CASSPFTMAQGAVYGYTF.